A single sample is the source of the 6 T cell receptor beta chains below, sequenced in a study of cytomegalovirus exposure and HLA in healthy donors. The PCR had 60 Vbeta and 13 Jbeta primers. Using immunoSEQ multiplex PCR, the repertoire was profiled, and TCRdb retains in-frame clones only, with some absent. The repertoire has more than 150,000 clones, around 80% of them found once; the top ten carry about 1.4%. The sample was PBMCs. The receptors stem from a young woman in good health and CMV-seronegative.

This clone was observed once. The chain carries TRBV5-4 and TRBJ1-1; 7 nucleotides align to TRBD1. CDR1 SGHNT and CDR2 YYREEE come from the germline V gene (reference sequence). V dropped 4 bases and J dropped 0; count of bases not matched to a gene: 3. This CDR3 has 14 residues. The CDR3 loop reads CASSQGQLNTEAFF. The DNA for the CDR3 is TGTGCCAGCAGCCAGGGACAGCTGAACACTGAAGCTTTCTTT.

The genes are TRBV7-6 and TRBJ1-1; TRBD1 might be the D (5 bases). In germline, CDR1 is SGHVS, CDR2 FNYEAQ. V lost 5 bases and J lost 0, with 13 bases in between. This CDR3 is built from 15 residues. The CDR3 DNA reads as TGTGCCAGCAGCCGGGCGGGGACTTTGAACACTGAAGCTTTCTTT. Its translation is CASSRAGTLNTEAFF.

The rearrangement joins TRBV30 to TRBJ1-3; weak D call: TRBD1 (5 bases). V dropped 3 bases and J dropped 1 base, with 13 bases sitting between them. The V gene's germline CDR1 is GTSNPN and CDR2 SVGIG (reference sequence). The CDR3 length is 15 residues. In DNA form, the CDR3 reads TGTGCCTGGAGGGGACTCAGGGTGTCTGGAAACACCATATATTTT. It translates to CAWRGLRVSGNTIYF.

The rearrangement joins TRBV5-6 to TRBJ2-7, with D tentatively TRBD2 (5 bases). CDR3 length: 15 amino acids. Trimming took 1 base from V and 3 from J, leaving 14 bases between them. Germline V gene lookup returns CDR1 SGHDT and CDR2 YYEEEE. CDR3 amino acids: CASSLYRTYSYEQYF. The DNA for the CDR3 is TGTGCCAGCAGCTTGTATCGGACTTATAGCTACGAGCAGTACTTC. The entire variable domain, with the rest obtained from reference TRBV5-6 and TRBJ2-7, is as follows: DAGVTQSPTHLIKTRGQQVTLRCSPKSGHDTVSWYQQALGQGPQFIFQYYEEEERQRGNFPDRFSGHQFPNYSSELNVNALLLGDSALYLCASSLYRTYSYEQYFGPGTRLTVT.

A few counts support this clone. This chain links TRBV14 with TRBJ1-5; D is possibly TRBD1 (6 bases). The length of the CDR3 is 15 residues. Trimming cost V 1 base and J 4 bases, with 11 bases left between them. Germline V CDR1 and CDR2: SGHDN, FVKESK. The CDR3 sequence: CASSQGGGANQPQHF. CDR3 sequence (DNA): TGTGCCAGCAGCCAAGGCGGGGGGGCTAATCAGCCCCAGCATTTT. Full variable domain (missing parts from reference TRBV14 and TRBJ1-5): EAGVTQFPSHSVIEKGQTVTLRCDPISGHDNLYWYRRVMGKEIKFLLHFVKESKQDESGMPNNRFLAERTGGTYSTLKVQPAELEDSGVYFCASSQGGGANQPQHFGDGTRLSIL.

This clone came up once. The CDR3 is CASSLGLALTDTQYF. DNA of the CDR3: TGTGCCAGCTCCCTCGGACTAGCGTTGACAGATACGCAGTATTTT. The V and J genes are TRBV18 and TRBJ2-3, with 9 bases aligning to TRBD2. CDR1 and CDR2 (germline): KGHSH, LQKENI. Losses at the gene ends were 6 bases for V and 3 bases for J; bases not matched to a gene: 7. The CDR3 has 15 residues.